This T cell receptor (beta chain) was identified in a study of blood T cell repertoires in COVID-19 (dated by TCRdb to 2018 to 2021). Broadly, across the study: Samples from collaborators originated in the United States, Italy and Spain and spanned both the acute and convalescent phases of COVID-19. Sample metadata almost always included a de-identified subject ID, COVID-19 status, age in years and sex. The dataset comprised deeply sampled blood TCRbeta repertoires from subjects exposed to, actively infected with, or recovered from COVID-19. Samples were obtained from the ongoing ImmuneRACE study (first 160 participants) and from over 1,000 subjects provided by 6 global collaborators. The repertoires were made available in a free public database intended to serve as a resource for research on the immune response to SARS-CoV-2. The material from the prospective study consisted of cDNA or gDNA derived from T cells, B-cell-depleted T cells, or PBMCs. Where available, HLA class I and class II types were obtained from metadata supplied by the sample provider rather than from assay-based typing.

Each collaborating institution followed its own protocols to collect whole blood in K2EDTA tubes. For TCRbeta analysis, collaborators shipped samples as frozen whole blood, isolated PBMCs, or DNA extracted from either of those sample types. V is reduced by 6 bases and J by 7 bases, leaving a spacing of 12 bases between them. The germline V gene gives CDR1 as SNHLY and CDR2 as FYNNEI. The CDR3 contains 13 residues, cysteine and phenylalanine counted. Of all the DNA, just the CDR3 is kept, 39 bases in frame from base 1. Details on this clone: Its antigen remains undetermined. Base qualities are missing; no much larger clone stands one base away.

The immunoSEQ Assay, a bias-controlled multiplex PCR, was used to amplify TCRbeta CDR3 regions from genomic DNA. Per the source publication's procedure: The number of nucleated cells in each sample was estimated from the amplification of reference gene primers within the assay. Sequence reads were collapsed and filtered to measure the absolute abundance of every unique TCRbeta CDR3 rearrangement. For each sample, productive Simpson clonality was calculated as the square root of Simpson's diversity index across productive rearrangements. Imported from immuneACCESS, the table was reduced by TCRdb to in-frame sequences with V and J called. These copies leave out some clones; in studies compared against another copy, an unresolved V gene accounts for under half, and the cause of the remainder is not known. The D gene and trimming were derived from the DNA, and the V and J assignments and clone size from that table. A total of 20,000 or so clones appear in this sample, less than 90% of them only once. Jointly, the top ten make up around 3.2% of the sample.

The study at large found these results: How much clinical and demographic metadata was included differed by source and by participant, and the metadata was provided uncurated.

This chain joins TRBV2 to TRBJ2-2, and the D gene may be TRBD2, 6 bases matching. Source material: peripheral blood. This TCR was recovered from a man between 35 and 55 years old with acute or convalescent COVID-19. This receptor carries the CDR3 CASSGWEDGELFF. The nucleotide sequence is given as TGTGCCAGCAGCGGGTGGGAGGACGGGGAGCTGTTTTTT.